The 13 T cell receptor beta chains listed next were all sequenced from one sample in a study of T cells after yellow fever vaccination. TCRdb passed the 5' RACE reads through MiXCR, listing each CDR3 protein once. The table lists hundreds of thousands of distinct CDR3 sequences, roughly 13% of them singletons. Here the sequenced sample was PBMCs, taken on the day of the yellow fever booster vaccination. These receptors all stem from a young man who received the YFV17D yellow fever vaccine.

This clonotype was found a few times. The V gene is TRBV18, the J gene TRBJ2-3, with D tentatively TRBD2 (5 bases). CDR3 length equals 13 residues. Germline V CDR1 and CDR2: KGHSH, LQKENI. V lost 5 bases and J lost 6, with 12 bases in between. The CDR3, as DNA: TGTGCCAGCTCAGAGGGCCCCAGGGATACGCAGTATTTT. Its translation is CASSEGPRDTQYF. Using reference TRBV18 and TRBJ2-3 for the parts outside the CDR3, the full variable domain is NAGVMQNPRHLVRRRGQEARLRCSPMKGHSHVYWYRQLPEEGLKFMVYLQKENIIDESGMPKERFSAEFPKEGPSILRIQQVVRGDSAAYFCASSEGPRDTQYFGPGTRLTVL.

The chain combines TRBV9 with TRBJ1-2; possible D gene TRBD1, 6 bases. Germline assignment: CDR1 SGDLS and CDR2 YYNGEE. The CDR3 is 15 residues long. V dropped 1 base and J dropped 4 bases, with 14 bases sitting between them. CDR3: CASSVSANRVYGYTF. CDR3 coding DNA: TGTGCCAGCAGCGTATCGGCCAACAGGGTCTATGGCTACACCTTC.

The chain recombines TRBV4-2 with TRBJ1-6, with D possibly TRBD1 on 5 matching bases. Trimming took 1 base from V and 5 from J, leaving 12 bases between them. Germline V gene sequence: CDR1 LGHNA, CDR2 YNFKEQ. The CDR3 is made up of 16 amino acids. The CDR3 reads CASSQVLDSNNSPLHF. The CDR3 DNA reads as TGTGCCAGCAGCCAAGTCTTAGACAGCAATAATTCACCCCTCCACTTT.

The CDR3 bases are TGTGCCAGCTCAAGGGACAAGCCACGGGATGGCTACACCTTC. It codes for CASSRDKPRDGYTF. The rearrangement joins TRBV18 to TRBJ1-2; possibly TRBD1 for D (6 bases). With 5 bases removed from V and 6 bases from J, the gap between germline ends came to 16 bases. Germline V CDR1 and CDR2: KGHSH, LQKENI. The CDR3 contains 14 residues.

The rearrangement joins TRBV9 to TRBJ2-4; 8 positions agree with TRBD1. In germline, CDR1 is SGDLS, CDR2 YYNGEE. This CDR3 region has 13 residues. Losses at the gene ends were 4 bases for V and 13 bases for J; bases not matched to a gene: 10. The CDR3 sequence is CASSQGGQEIQYF. The DNA for the CDR3 is TGTGCCAGCAGCCAAGGGGGACAGGAGATCCAGTACTTC.

The chain employs TRBV18 and TRBJ2-3; a possible D gene is TRBD1 (6 bases). Germline V lookup: CDR1 KGHSH, CDR2 LQKENI. The CDR3 has 18 residues. V was trimmed by 1 base and J by 3 bases, leaving 20 bases between them. The CDR3, as DNA: TGTGCCAGCTCACCACGGAATTTATCAGGGGTCGGGACAGATACGCAGTATTTT. It encodes CASSPRNLSGVGTDTQYF.

V and J are TRBV18 and TRBJ2-3; unclear D gene. The CDR3 loop spans 13 amino acids. V was shortened by 2 bases and J by 5 bases, with 8 bases between the two germline ends. Germline V CDR1 and CDR2: KGHSH, LQKENI. The CDR3 region has the DNA TGTGCCAGCTCACCATTGGATGGAGATACGCAGTATTTT. Encoded protein: CASSPLDGDTQYF. Combining the CDR3 with reference TRBV18 and TRBJ2-3 gives the whole variable domain NAGVMQNPRHLVRRRGQEARLRCSPMKGHSHVYWYRQLPEEGLKFMVYLQKENIIDESGMPKERFSAEFPKEGPSILRIQQVVRGDSAAYFCASSPLDGDTQYFGPGTRLTVL.

In its sample, this clonotype was seen a few times. The chain couples TRBV5-1 to TRBJ2-3; D tentatively fits TRBD1 or TRBD2 (5 bases each). Germline assignment: CDR1 SGHRS and CDR2 YFSETQ. The CDR3 loop spans 16 amino acids. V dropped 0 bases and J dropped 6 bases, with 17 bases sitting between them. This CDR3 is CASSLGGGGLSDTQYF. For the CDR3, the DNA is TGCGCCAGCAGCTTGGGGGGCGGAGGCCTGTCCGATACGCAGTATTTT.

The chain recombines TRBV28 with TRBJ1-1; perhaps TRBD1 as D (5 bases). Germline V gene lookup returns CDR1 MDHEN and CDR2 SYDVKM. This CDR3 has 15 residues. V was clipped by 4 bases and J by 0 bases, with 12 bases between them. CDR3 coding DNA: TGTGCCAGCAGTTCCCGCGACAGTATGAACACTGAAGCTTTCTTT. Its protein product is CASSSRDSMNTEAFF.

Ten or more counts support this clonotype. The V gene is TRBV5-1, the J gene TRBJ2-7; 7 bases agree with TRBD2. V was pared by 6 bases and J by 2 bases, with 11 bases of the junction left unmatched. The CDR3 extends over 15 amino acids. Per germline, CDR1 SGHRS and CDR2 YFSETQ. The CDR3 nucleotides read TGCGCCAGCACGGGAGGTCGGCAGGAACCCTACGAGCAGTACTTC. Translation gives CASTGGRQEPYEQYF.

The rearrangement uses TRBV7-9 and TRBJ1-2; D gene uncertain. This CDR3 spans 14 amino acids. CDR1 is SEHNR, CDR2 FQNEAQ, per germline (reference sequence). V lost 2 bases, J lost 4 bases, and 11 bases lay in between. The CDR3 region is CASSLLEGFYGYTF. The CDR3 DNA reads as TGTGCCAGCAGCTTACTTGAGGGCTTCTATGGCTACACCTTC.

This clonotype was detected a few times. The V and J genes are TRBV20-1 and TRBJ2-1; the match to TRBD2 covers 9 bases. This CDR3 comprises 14 residues. J lost 10 bases, V lost 0 bases, and 7 bases had no gene match. The germline gives CDR1 DFQATT, CDR2 SNEGSKA (reference sequence). The CDR3 DNA follows: TGCAGTGCTAGAGAGGGCGGGAGGGCCAAGGAGCAGTTCTTC. Translating gives CSAREGGRAKEQFF.

The table lists this clonotype with a few counts. The genes are TRBV7-6 and TRBJ2-7; 13 bases map to TRBD2. V trimming: 1 base; J trimming: 2 bases; junction bases outside the gene matches: 2. Germline V gene sequence: CDR1 SGHVS, CDR2 FNYEAQ. The CDR3 contains 16 residues. The CDR3 is CASSLDGLAGAYEQYF. As DNA, the CDR3 is TGTGCCAGCAGCTTAGACGGACTAGCGGGAGCCTACGAGCAGTACTTC.